This TCR beta chain was retrieved from a study of early T cells in non-severe SARS-CoV-2 infection (dated by TCRdb to 2020 to 2022). Describing the broader study: TCR sequencing used bulk RNA from unsorted whole blood, so alpha and beta chains could not be paired. Overall study outcomes, separate from this receptor: VDJdb matching was skewed toward anti-spike CD8 responses, so virus-specific expansions were likely underestimated and private and CD4 specificities were missed.

CDR1 is given as SEHNR and CDR2 as FQNEAQ, both from the germline V gene (reference sequence). The CDR3 starts with the cysteine, ends with the phenylalanine, and has 14 residues. Only CDR3 DNA is held: 42 bases, read in frame from base 1. This was a case-control study nested in a cohort of healthcare workers in London, UK, who had nasopharyngeal swab PCR tests and blood samples taken every week. Healthcare workers were recruited during the week of the UK lockdown, between 23 and 31 March 2020, and followed weekly for up to about 15 weeks. The method was 5' RACE. Sequencing used a NextSeq 500. To correct for sequencing error and PCR bias, the TCR library protocol tagged individual cDNA molecules with unique molecular identifiers. Both TCR alpha and beta chains were sequenced, and tight co-correlation was observed between alpha and beta sequence abundances in each sample. Regarding the original processing steps: Decombinator V4 was used to perform V gene, J gene and CDR3 annotation of TCR sequences. TCRs were defined as expanded if a significant change between any two time points was detected under a Poisson model with p below 0.0001. TCR abundances were normalised to the total number of TCRs sequenced in each sample and reported as counts per million. MAIT TCRs were defined by TRAV1-2 paired with TRAJ12, TRAJ20 or TRAJ33, and iNKT TCRs by TRAV10 paired with TRAJ18. VDJdb, accessed 1 November 2021, was searched for CMV, EBV and SARS-CoV-2 annotated TCRs, excluding TCRs annotated for multiple antigens. TCRdb itself trimmed the public reads at Q25 with fastp, ran MiXCR and retained productive beta chains. Under each unique CDR3 protein, matching rows form one entry showing the most common genes and DNA. These V and J calls rely on TCRdb rather than the paper's analysis. Here the sample has 37,000 or so distinct CDR3 sequences; around 6.5% occur a single time. The ten largest clones add up to around 4.8% of the sample.

This clonotype was seen at least ten times. This clone's antigen is unknown. One end of the junction does not line up with germline, which may come from a read error. The TCR comes from an adult who was a healthcare worker with PCR-confirmed SARS-CoV-2 infection or an uninfected control (not recorded which). The chain is assembled from TRBV7-9 and TRBJ2-3, and possibly TRBD1, on 5 matching bases. Sequencing was done on a sample of whole blood. In nucleotide form, the sequence is TGTGCGAGCATATGGGGCAGTAGCACAGATACGCAGTATTTT. The encoded protein is CASIWGSSTDTQYF. The full variable domain, with segments outside the CDR3 supplied by the reference TRBV7-9 and TRBJ2-3 proteins, appears as DTGVSQNPRHKITKRGQNVTFRCDPISEHNRLYWYRQTLGQGPEFLTYFQNEAQLEKSRLLSDRFSAERPKGSFSTLEIQRTEQGDSAMYLCASIWGSSTDTQYFGPGTRLTVL.